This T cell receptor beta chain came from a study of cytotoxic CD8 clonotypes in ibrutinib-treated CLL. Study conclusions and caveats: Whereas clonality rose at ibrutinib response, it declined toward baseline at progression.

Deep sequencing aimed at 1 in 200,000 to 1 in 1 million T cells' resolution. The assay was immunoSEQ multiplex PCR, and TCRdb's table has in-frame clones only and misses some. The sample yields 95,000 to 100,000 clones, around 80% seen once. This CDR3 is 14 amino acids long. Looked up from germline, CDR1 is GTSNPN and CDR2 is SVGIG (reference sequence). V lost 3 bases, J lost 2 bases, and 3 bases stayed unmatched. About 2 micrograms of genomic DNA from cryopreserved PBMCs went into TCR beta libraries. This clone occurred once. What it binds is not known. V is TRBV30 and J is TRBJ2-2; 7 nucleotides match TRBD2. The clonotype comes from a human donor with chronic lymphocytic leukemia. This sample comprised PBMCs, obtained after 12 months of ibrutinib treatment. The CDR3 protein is CAWRRGSNTGELFF. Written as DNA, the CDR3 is TGTGCCTGGAGGCGGGGGTCTAACACCGGGGAGCTGTTTTTT.